These T cell receptor beta chains were read from a single sample in a study of blood T cell repertoires in COVID-19. Here immunoSEQ multiplex PCR was the method, and the copy in TCRdb shows in-frame clones only, minus some. The data hold around 150,000 clones, with approximately 80% observed a single time. The specimen was peripheral blood. The receptors stem from a woman of 80 years or more with acute or convalescent COVID-19. Both conserved end residues are part of each CDR3. D genes are given only for firm matches. Clone size is stated in some rows and not others, as once, few, many or a class when expanded.

>TRBD1|-|TRBV6-1|TRBJ2-7
TGTGCCAGCAGTGAAGCGATAGGACAGGGTCCCTACGAGCAGTACTTC
CASSEAIGQGPYEQYF
>TRBD1|-|TRBV6-1|TRBJ1-2
TGTGCCAGCAGTGACCCATCCGGGACAGGGGCCCACCCTTATGGCTACACCTTC
CASSDPSGTGAHPYGYTF
>TRBD1|few|TRBV19|TRBJ1-1
TGTGCCAGTAAAGGACAGGGGGCAACTGAAGCTTTCTTT
CASKGQGATEAFF
>TRBD1|once|TRBV19|TRBJ1-2
TGTGCCAGTAGTACCCCGGACAGGGCCTATGGCTACACCTTC
CASSTPDRAYGYTF
>TRBD2|-|TRBV6-5|TRBJ2-7
TGTGCCAGCAGTTACGGACTAGCGGCAAGCTACGAGCAGTACTTC
CASSYGLAASYEQYF
>-|-|TRBV18|TRBJ2-7
TGTGCCAGCTCACCACCTCTTTTCTACGAGCAGTACTTC
CASSPPLFYEQYF
>-|once|TRBV4-3|TRBJ2-2
TGCGCCAGCAGCCAAGAGGTCAGCGGGGAGCTGTTTTTT
CASSQEVSGELFF
>-|-|TRBV29-1|TRBJ1-4
TGCAGCGTTGGGGCCCTGGGAACTAATGAAAAACTGTTTTTT
CSVGALGTNEKLFF
>TRBD1|-|TRBV6-6|TRBJ1-1
TGTGCCAGCAGTACATCAACAGGGGCCTGGGGGACTGAAGCTTTCTTT
CASSTSTGAWGTEAFF
>-|-|TRBV20-1|TRBJ2-1
TGCAGTGCTACTTACAATGAGCAGTTCTTC
CSATYNEQFF
>-|-|TRBV2|TRBJ2-7
TGTGCCAGCAGCGGGACATCCCCCTTCTACGAGCAGTACTTC
CASSGTSPFYEQYF
>-|-|TRBV19|TRBJ1-2
TGTGCCAGTAACCCCGCGGGGGGGTATAACTATGGCTACACCTTC
CASNPAGGYNYGYTF
>TRBD2|-|TRBV7-3|TRBJ2-1
TGTGCCAGCAGCTTGGGGGGGACTCCACTTGGGGAGCAGTTCTTC
CASSLGGTPLGEQFF
>-|-|TRBV2|TRBJ1-2
TGTGCCAGCAGCGCACTCAGGGCAGGGACTAACTATGGCTACACCTTC
CASSALRAGTNYGYTF
>TRBD1|-|TRBV29-1|TRBJ2-2
TGCAGCGCCCGGGACAGGGGGACCGGGGAGCTGTTTTTT
CSARDRGTGELFF
>TRBD1|-|TRBV9|TRBJ2-7
TGTGCCAGCAGCCCTCGGACAGGGTCCTACGAGCAGTACTTC
CASSPRTGSYEQYF
>TRBD1|-|TRBV10-3|TRBJ1-2
TGTGCCATCAGTGTAGGACAGGGGCCCATGGATCGCTACACCTTC
CAISVGQGPMDRYTF
>-|-|TRBV6-5|TRBJ1-1
TGTGCCAGCAGGGCCACAGAGACCACTGAAGCTTTCTTT
CASRATETTEAFF
>-|-|TRBV19|TRBJ2-5
TGTGCCAGTAGCAGACTAATGTCTTACCAAGAGACCCAGTACTTC
CASSRLMSYQETQYF
>TRBD2|-|TRBV7-2|TRBJ2-1
TGTGCCAGCAGCTTACGTAGCGGGGGGGACTCCTACAATGAGCAGTTCTTC
CASSLRSGGDSYNEQFF
>TRBD1|few|TRBV5-1|TRBJ1-5
TGCGCCAGCAGCTTAACAGGGGCGCCCAATCAGCCCCAGCATTTT
CASSLTGAPNQPQHF
>TRBD1|few|TRBV7-9|TRBJ1-2
TGTGCCAGCAGCTTATACCCAGGGGGCGCTAACTATGGCTACACCTTC
CASSLYPGGANYGYTF
>-|once|TRBV4-3|TRBJ1-3
TGCGCCAGCAGCCAAGACAGAGGGTTGGTTCCCGGAAACACCATATATTTT
CASSQDRGLVPGNTIYF
>TRBD1|-|TRBV6-6|TRBJ2-1
TGTGCCAGCAGTTTGGCGGACAGGGGACCATACAATGAGCAGTTCTTC
CASSLADRGPYNEQFF
>TRBD2|-|TRBV5-8|TRBJ2-2
TGTGCCAGCAGTTGGACTAGCGGGGCCACCGGGGAGCTGTTTTTT
CASSWTSGATGELFF
>-|-|TRBV2|TRBJ1-1
TGTGCCAGCGGAGGAATGAACACTGAAGCTTTCTTT
CASGGMNTEAFF
>TRBD1|-|TRBV29-1|TRBJ2-7
TGCAGCGTTGAAATGGGACAGAACTCCTACGAGCAGTACTTC
CSVEMGQNSYEQYF
>TRBD1|-|TRBV27|TRBJ2-6
TGTGCCAGCAGCCGGGCCAGGGGGTCCTCTGGGGCCAACGTCCTGACTTTC
CASSRARGSSGANVLTF
>TRBD1|-|TRBV7-9|TRBJ1-1
TGTGCCAGCAGGGGGGACAGTCAAAACACTGAAGCTTTCTTT
CASRGDSQNTEAFF
>TRBD2|-|TRBV10-3|TRBJ2-3
TGTGCCATCAGGGCGGGAGTCGCAGATACGCAGTATTTT
CAIRAGVADTQYF
>TRBD2|few|TRBV19|TRBJ2-2
TGTGCCAGTATGCGGCTAGCGGGGAACACCGGGGAGCTGTTTTTT
CASMRLAGNTGELFF
>-|-|TRBV12-3/TRBV12-4|TRBJ1-2
TGTGCCAGCAGGCGGCCAGGGTCTGGCTACACCTTC
CASRRPGSGYTF
>-|-|TRBV24-1|TRBJ1-1
TGTGCCACCAGTGATATCACAGGCTCCGGGGGAGCTTTCTTT
CATSDITGSGGAFF
>-|few|TRBV27|TRBJ1-2
TGTGCCAGCAGTTTTAGGGGATTTTATGGCTACACCTTC
CASSFRGFYGYTF
>-|-|TRBV5-8|TRBJ1-2
TGTGCCAGCAGCTTGCAACAGGGTGAGGGTGGCTACACCTTC
CASSLQQGEGGYTF
>-|once|TRBV4-2|TRBJ2-7
TGTGCCAGCAGCCTACAGGGGGCGGCGGGGGGGTCCTCCTACGAGCAGTACTTC
CASSLQGAAGGSSYEQYF
>-|-|TRBV20-1|TRBJ1-5
TGCAGTGCTAGTAGCGGCCTATTTAGCAATCAGCCCCAGCATTTT
CSASSGLFSNQPQHF
>-|-|TRBV3-1/TRBV3-2|TRBJ1-4
TGTGCCAGCAGCTCCCGGGGGGGTGTTGAAAAACTGTTTTTT
CASSSRGGVEKLFF
>-|-|TRBV7-9|TRBJ2-5
TGTGCCAGCAGCCTAAGAGCGGGCTTTGGGACCCAGTACTTC
CASSLRAGFGTQYF
>TRBD2|-|TRBV5-4|TRBJ2-1
TGTGCCAGCAGCTCGGGACTAGCGGGGGCCAACAATGAGCAGTTCTTC
CASSSGLAGANNEQFF
>TRBD1|many|TRBV9|TRBJ1-1
TGTGCCAGCGGGACAGGAGCCATGAACACTGAAGCTTTCTTT
CASGTGAMNTEAFF
>-|-|TRBV6-1|TRBJ1-2
TGTGCCAGCAGCATCCTAACAGGGAACTATGGCTACACCTTC
CASSILTGNYGYTF
>-|-|TRBV7-2|TRBJ1-1
TGTGCCAGCAGCTTAGCAGGACAGAACACTGAAGCTTTCTTT
CASSLAGQNTEAFF
>TRBD1|-|TRBV11-2|TRBJ1-3
TGTGCCAGCAGCCCGGGGACAGATGGAAACACCATATATTTT
CASSPGTDGNTIYF
>TRBD1|-|TRBV7-2|TRBJ1-2
TGTGCCAGCAGCGGAAAGGGACAGGGCTCGGGGGGCTACACCTTC
CASSGKGQGSGGYTF
>TRBD2|-|TRBV7-2|TRBJ2-5
TGTGCCAGCAGCTTAGTGGGAGCGGGGGGCCAAGAGACCCAGTACTTC
CASSLVGAGGQETQYF
>-|-|TRBV11-2|TRBJ1-4
TGTGCCAGCAGCCCATCCAATGAAAAACTGTTTTTT
CASSPSNEKLFF
>-|-|TRBV18|TRBJ1-4
TGTGCCAGCTCACCTGGCGGCAGCCTTACAACTAATGAAAAACTGTTTTTT
CASSPGGSLTTNEKLFF
>-|-|TRBV9|TRBJ2-5
TGTGCCAGCAGCGTGGGAAGCGGTGGAGGGGTAGAGACCCAGTACTTC
CASSVGSGGGVETQYF
>TRBD1|-|TRBV7-7|TRBJ2-3
TGTGCTAGCAGCTTAGGACAGGGCACAGATACGCAGTATTTT
CASSLGQGTDTQYF
>-|-|TRBV2|TRBJ1-1
TGTGCCGGTCGTTACGAGAGCACTGAAGCTTTCTTT
CAGRYESTEAFF
>-|-|TRBV30|TRBJ1-5
TGTGCCTGCGAGACTCGGGGGGGCCGGATCAGCCCCAGCAGATTTTTT
CACETRGGRISPSRFF
>TRBD2|-|TRBV29-1|TRBJ2-1
TGCAGCGTTGAGGCGGGGGGGCTGCGTGGTTCGAGCTCCTACAATGAGCAGTTCTTC
CSVEAGGLRGSSSYNEQFF
>TRBD2|-|TRBV7-2|TRBJ2-7
TGTGCCAGCAGCTTAGGTGGCAGCGGGAACCCCTACGAGCAGTACTTC
CASSLGGSGNPYEQYF
>TRBD1|few|TRBV2|TRBJ2-5
TGTGCCAGCAGCCATCGTACAGAAGGGGGCGCGAAGACCCAGTACTTC
CASSHRTEGGAKTQYF
>TRBD2|-|TRBV5-1|TRBJ2-7
TGCGCCAGCAGCTGGGAGGGGGGACTAGCCCTAGTCGAGCAGTACTTC
CASSWEGGLALVEQYF
>-|many|TRBV30|TRBJ1-4
TGTGCCTGGAGATCTTTGGGGGGAGGGAAAAAACTGTTTTTT
CAWRSLGGGKKLFF